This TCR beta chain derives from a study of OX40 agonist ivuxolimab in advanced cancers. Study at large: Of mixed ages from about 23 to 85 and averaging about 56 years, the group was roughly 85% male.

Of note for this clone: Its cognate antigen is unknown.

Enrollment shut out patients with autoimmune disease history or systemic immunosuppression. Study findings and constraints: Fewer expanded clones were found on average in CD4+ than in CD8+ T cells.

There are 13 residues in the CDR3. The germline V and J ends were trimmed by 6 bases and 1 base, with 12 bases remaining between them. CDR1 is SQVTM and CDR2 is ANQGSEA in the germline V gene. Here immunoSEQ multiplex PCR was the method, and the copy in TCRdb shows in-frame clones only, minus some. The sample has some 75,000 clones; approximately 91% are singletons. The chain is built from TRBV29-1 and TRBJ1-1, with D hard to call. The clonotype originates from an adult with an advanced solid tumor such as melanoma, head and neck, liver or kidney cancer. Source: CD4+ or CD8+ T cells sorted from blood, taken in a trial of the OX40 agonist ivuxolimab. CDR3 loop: CSVGSGRNTEAFF. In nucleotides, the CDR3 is TGCAGCGTAGGCTCTGGCCGGAACACTGAAGCTTTCTTT. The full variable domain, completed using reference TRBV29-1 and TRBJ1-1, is SAVISQKPSRDICQRGTSLTIQCQVDSQVTMMFWYRQQPGQSLTLIATANQGSEATYESGFVIDKFPISRPNLTFSTLTVSNMSPEDSSIYLCSVGSGRNTEAFFGQGTRLTVV.